This TCR beta chain was captured in a study of resident and recirculating memory T cells in vitiligo. Overall study: Epidermis came from shave biopsies of lesional and nonlesional sites, plus PBMCs.

This clone was observed once. The CDR3 is 15 residues long. Germline CDR1 and CDR2: MNHEY and SMNVEV (reference sequence). Deletions cut 5 bases from V and 3 bases from J, with 14 bases between. Profiling relied on immunoSEQ multiplex PCR, and the TCRdb table lists in-frame clones only, not all of them. The profile shows 35,000 to 45,000 clones, nearly 95% of them singletons. This TCR was sampled from a male donor with vitiligo. The chain uses TRBV27 and TRBJ1-5; tentatively, D is TRBD1 (5 bases). Sequencing was done on a sample of blood. The CDR3 is CASSKLRQYNQPQHF. The CDR3 nucleotides read TGTGCCAGCAGTAAACTTCGACAGTACAATCAGCCCCAGCATTTT.